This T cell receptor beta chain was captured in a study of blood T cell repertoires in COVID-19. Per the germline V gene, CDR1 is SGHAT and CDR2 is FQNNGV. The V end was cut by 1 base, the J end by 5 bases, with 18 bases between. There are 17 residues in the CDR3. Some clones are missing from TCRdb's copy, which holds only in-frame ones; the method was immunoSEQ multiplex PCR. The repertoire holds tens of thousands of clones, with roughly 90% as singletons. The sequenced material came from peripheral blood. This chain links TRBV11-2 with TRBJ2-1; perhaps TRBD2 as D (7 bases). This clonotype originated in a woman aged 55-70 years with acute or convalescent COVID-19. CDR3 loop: CASSLVWGRGLNNEQFF. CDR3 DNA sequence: TGTGCCAGCAGCTTAGTGTGGGGGCGGGGGCTTAACAATGAGCAGTTCTTC.